What follows describes a single T cell receptor beta chain. Antigen: not known. The CDR3 length is 14 residues. Trimming left V 5 bases short and J 4 bases short, with 14 bases between. Germline V gene data show CDR1 as LNHNV and CDR2 as YYDKDF (reference sequence). These data belong to a study of T cell therapy after organ transplantation. Study background: About 80% of the ten patients were clinical responders. Blood for the long-term post-therapy sample came 20 to 29 weeks after therapy. Regarding the study as a whole: Pretherapy CD8 clonality inversely correlated with its fold change after therapy. Few nonresponder expansions may reflect low coverage from poor CD8+ yield.

Noted time point: 20-29 weeks after completion of therapy. Assay: immunoSEQ multiplex PCR; the TCRdb copy retains only in-frame clones and omits some. The repertoire holds about 17,000 clones, with 85% as singletons. The V call is TRBV15, the J call TRBJ1-2, with D possibly TRBD1 on 6 matching bases. The sample consisted of CD8+ T cells from blood, taken after autologous CMV-specific T cell therapy. The clonotype originates from a human patient who had received a solid organ transplant and had CMV disease. Some T cells may be graft donor cells. CDR3 coding DNA: TGTGCCACCAGCCCGAGAAGGGGGACCTATGGCTACACCTTC. This sequence encodes CATSPRRGTYGYTF.